The clone carrying this T cell receptor (beta chain) was observed once. This record belongs to a study of tumor-infiltrating lymphocytes in primary liver carcinoma. For each extraction, RNA and DNA were obtained together from around 18-30 mg of unsorted bulk tissue. The authors made TCR beta cDNA from 450 to 600 ng total RNA with a constant-region primer. ARM-PCR, slightly modified, supplied the TCR beta libraries through three nested multiplex PCR rounds. Rounds one and two of PCR, each of around 9 cycles, were primed with TRBV1-TRBV30 forward primers and a C-beta reverse primer. From the multiplex PCR reads, TCRdb called clonotypes with MiXCR, one entry per CDR3 protein. The sample carries some 180,000 distinct CDR3 sequences, around four fifths recorded once. V lost 4 bases and J lost 5, with 12 bases in between. The CDR3 spans 13 residues. Per germline, CDR1 MNHNS and CDR2 SASEGT.

V gene TRBV6-1 combines with J gene TRBJ2-7, with D perhaps being TRBD1 or TRBD2 (5 bases each). Sequenced sample: tumor tissue from primary liver carcinoma. This clonotype was obtained from a man aged 40-55 years with primary liver carcinoma and hepatitis B virus infection. In DNA, the CDR3 is TGTGCCAGCAGTGTGAGGGGAGCCGACGAGCAGTACTTC. Encoded protein: CASSVRGADEQYF.